Listed below are T cell receptor beta chains from one sample, sequenced in a study of Tregs in tolerant kidney transplant recipients. Repertoires were generated with immunoSEQ multiplex PCR, while TCRdb's copy carries only in-frame clones and drops some. The sample has over 55,000 clones; around 82% are singletons. Sequencing was carried out using CD4+ T cells from blood. The receptors originated from a human donor in good health. The CDR3 runs from the conserved cysteine through the conserved F or W. D genes are given only for firm matches. The size field is filled for only some rows; it gives once, few, many or a size class.

V gene: TRBV29-1
CDR3 length: 13
clone size: few
D gene: -
J gene: TRBJ1-6
CDR3 DNA: TGCAGCGTTGGGGAGGGGAGGAATTCACCCCTCCACTTT
CDR3 protein: CSVGEGRNSPLHF

V gene: TRBV6-1
CDR3 length: 13
clone size: -
D gene: -
J gene: TRBJ2-7
CDR3 DNA: TGTGCCAGCAGTGAAACAGGGATGTACGAGCAGTACTTC
CDR3 protein: CASSETGMYEQYF

V gene: TRBV25-1
CDR3 length: 17
clone size: -
D gene: TRBD1
J gene: TRBJ1-3
CDR3 DNA: TGTGCCAGCAGTGCGATAGACAGGGGGCTAGCTGGAAACACCATATATTTT
CDR3 protein: CASSAIDRGLAGNTIYF

V gene: TRBV4-1
CDR3 length: 14
clone size: -
D gene: -
J gene: TRBJ1-2
CDR3 DNA: TGCGCCAGCCCCACCACCCCGGGATGGGATGGCTACACCTTC
CDR3 protein: CASPTTPGWDGYTF

V gene: TRBV11-1
CDR3 length: 13
clone size: -
D gene: -
J gene: TRBJ2-5
CDR3 DNA: TGTGCCAGCAGCTTCCCTGGGGGAGAGACCCAGTACTTC
CDR3 protein: CASSFPGGETQYF

V gene: TRBV7-9
CDR3 length: 16
clone size: -
D gene: TRBD1
J gene: TRBJ1-1
CDR3 DNA: TGTGCCAGCAGCTCGGACAGGGTAGGTCAGGTGACTGAAGCTTTCTTT
CDR3 protein: CASSSDRVGQVTEAFF

V gene: TRBV5-8
CDR3 length: 15
clone size: -
D gene: TRBD1
J gene: TRBJ1-6
CDR3 DNA: TGTGCCAGCAGCTTGCCGGGACAGGATAATTCACCCCTCCACTTT
CDR3 protein: CASSLPGQDNSPLHF

V gene: TRBV7-2
CDR3 length: 14
clone size: few
D gene: -
J gene: TRBJ1-2
CDR3 DNA: TGTGCCAGCAGCTTAGTACGTCAGGCGGCTGGCTACACCTTC
CDR3 protein: CASSLVRQAAGYTF

V gene: TRBV4-3
CDR3 length: 15
clone size: -
D gene: -
J gene: TRBJ1-4
CDR3 DNA: TGCGCCAGCAGCCAAGCCGGCTGGGCGGGCGAAAAACTGTTTTTT
CDR3 protein: CASSQAGWAGEKLFF

V gene: TRBV5-1
CDR3 length: 14
clone size: -
D gene: -
J gene: TRBJ2-1
CDR3 DNA: TGCGCCAGCGCCGGGACCCTCTCCTACAATGAGCAGTTCTTC
CDR3 protein: CASAGTLSYNEQFF

V gene: TRBV28
CDR3 length: 14
clone size: -
D gene: -
J gene: TRBJ1-3
CDR3 DNA: TGTGCCAGCAGTTTATTCCGCTCTGGAAACACCATATATTTT
CDR3 protein: CASSLFRSGNTIYF

V gene: TRBV11-3
CDR3 length: 18
clone size: -
D gene: TRBD1
J gene: TRBJ2-5
CDR3 DNA: TGTGCCAGCAGCTTATTCGGGACAGTCGGGGCCCGTCAAGAGACCCAGTACTTC
CDR3 protein: CASSLFGTVGARQETQYF

V gene: TRBV19
CDR3 length: 14
clone size: -
D gene: -
J gene: TRBJ2-7
CDR3 DNA: TGTGCCAGTGATTGGAGGGAGGACACCTACGAGCAGTACTTC
CDR3 protein: CASDWREDTYEQYF

V gene: TRBV11-2
CDR3 length: 15
clone size: -
D gene: -
J gene: TRBJ1-3
CDR3 DNA: TGTGCCAGCAGCTTTCAGGGGCAAGGAGGAAACACCATATATTTT
CDR3 protein: CASSFQGQGGNTIYF

V gene: TRBV18
CDR3 length: 16
clone size: -
D gene: TRBD1
J gene: TRBJ1-5
CDR3 DNA: TGTGCCAGCTCTTCCGGGACAGGGAGTATCGATCAGCCCCAGCATTTT
CDR3 protein: CASSSGTGSIDQPQHF

V gene: TRBV9
CDR3 length: 14
clone size: -
D gene: -
J gene: TRBJ2-7
CDR3 DNA: TGTGCCAGCAGCTTCAGAGGGGAAGGGTACGAGCAGTACTTC
CDR3 protein: CASSFRGEGYEQYF

V gene: TRBV25-1
CDR3 length: 14
clone size: -
D gene: TRBD1
J gene: TRBJ1-6
CDR3 DNA: TGTGCCAGCAGCTTGACAGGGATGAATTCACCCCTCCACTTT
CDR3 protein: CASSLTGMNSPLHF

V gene: TRBV4-3
CDR3 length: 13
clone size: -
D gene: -
J gene: TRBJ2-7
CDR3 DNA: TGCGCCAGCAGCCTACAGGGTTCCTACGAGCAGTACTTC
CDR3 protein: CASSLQGSYEQYF

V gene: TRBV9
CDR3 length: 15
clone size: -
D gene: TRBD2
J gene: TRBJ2-5
CDR3 DNA: TGTGCCAGCAGCCCCTCGGCGGGGGGCCTGGAGACCCAGTACTTC
CDR3 protein: CASSPSAGGLETQYF

V gene: TRBV11-3
CDR3 length: 18
clone size: -
D gene: -
J gene: TRBJ1-4
CDR3 DNA: TGTGCCAGCAGCTTAGGGGGAGGCAGGGGAAGGCCTAATGAAAAACTGTTTTTT
CDR3 protein: CASSLGGGRGRPNEKLFF

V gene: TRBV9
CDR3 length: 14
clone size: -
D gene: -
J gene: TRBJ1-6
CDR3 DNA: TGTGCCAGCAGCGTAGAGGCAGGGAATTCACCCCTCCACTTT
CDR3 protein: CASSVEAGNSPLHF

V gene: TRBV3-1/TRBV3-2
CDR3 length: 8
clone size: once
D gene: -
J gene: TRBJ2-1
CDR3 DNA: TGTGCCGGCAATGAGCAGTTCTTC
CDR3 protein: CAGNEQFF

V gene: TRBV9
CDR3 length: 13
clone size: many
D gene: TRBD2
J gene: TRBJ2-7
CDR3 DNA: TGTGCCAGCTCCACTAGCGGTTCTTACGAGCAGTACTTC
CDR3 protein: CASSTSGSYEQYF

V gene: TRBV5-4
CDR3 length: 18
clone size: -
D gene: -
J gene: TRBJ2-3
CDR3 DNA: TGTGCCAGCAGCAAACCTTGGGGTCGGGGGGCTAGCACAGATACGCAGTATTTT
CDR3 protein: CASSKPWGRGASTDTQYF